This T cell receptor beta chain was profiled in a study of blood T cells in healthy people across ages. Findings and caveats of the study: A greater number of naive CD4+ cells and higher diversity distinguished long-lived donors from aged donors.

Germline V gives CDR1 MNHNS, CDR2 SASEGT. This CDR3 comprises 12 residues. The V end lost 10 bases, the J end lost 0 bases, and 9 bases lay between the germline ends. This clonotype appeared a few times. Its target is unknown. A second 7 to 11 cycle PCR used barcoded and J-beta primers. In TCRdb, the 5' RACE reads were re-called with MiXCR into one record per CDR3 protein. The sample comprises 1 million or so distinct CDR3 sequences, under 30% of which are singletons, and approximately 0.7% rests with the top ten. Total RNA was extracted at no less than 5.5 micrograms per sample. The data also belong to a second study, concerning T cells of mothers and their children. From that study: Mothers yielded over 9.5 million CDR3 reads, children around 3.3 million each.

The specimen was blood. This sequence was found in a girl aged 2 to 9 in good health. This chain connects TRBV6-1 to TRBJ1-1; no clear D gene. Here the CDR3 DNA reads TGTGCCAACCCCGACCTGAACACTGAAGCTTTCTTT. Amino acid sequence: CANPDLNTEAFF.